One TCR beta chain is described in this entry. The sample originates from a study of T-cell memory formation after mild COVID-19. The CDR3 totals 15 residues. V was clipped by 3 bases and J by 6 bases, with 15 bases between them. CDR1 is LNHDA and CDR2 is SQIVND in the germline V gene (reference sequence). TCRdb recomputed calls from the 5' RACE reads with MiXCR, one row per CDR3 protein. The table records approximately 390,000 distinct CDR3 sequences, roughly 15% of them present only once. The receptor was isolated from a man aged 18-30 years who had mild COVID-19 (a few samples of this study predate the infection). Cell type and time point are not known. The sample consisted of PBMCs or a T cell subset sorted from them (not recorded which). The chain combines TRBV19 with TRBJ1-5; D gene uncertain. The CDR3 is CASSIAAGVFQPQHF. The CDR3 DNA follows: TGTGCCAGTAGTATCGCAGCGGGAGTCTTTCAGCCCCAGCATTTT.